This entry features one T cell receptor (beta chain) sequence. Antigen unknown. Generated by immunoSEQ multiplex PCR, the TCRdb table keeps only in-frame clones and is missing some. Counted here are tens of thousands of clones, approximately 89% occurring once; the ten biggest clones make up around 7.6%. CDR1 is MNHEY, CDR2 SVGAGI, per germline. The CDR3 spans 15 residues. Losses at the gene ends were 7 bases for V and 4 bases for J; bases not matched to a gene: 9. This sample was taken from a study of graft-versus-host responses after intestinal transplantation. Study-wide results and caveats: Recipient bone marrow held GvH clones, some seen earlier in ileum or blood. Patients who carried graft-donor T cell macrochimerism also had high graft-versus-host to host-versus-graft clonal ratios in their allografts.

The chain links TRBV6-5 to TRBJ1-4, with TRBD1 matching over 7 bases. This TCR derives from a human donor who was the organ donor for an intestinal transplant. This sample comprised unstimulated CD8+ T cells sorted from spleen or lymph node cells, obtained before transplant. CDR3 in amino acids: CASTDRETGNEKLFF. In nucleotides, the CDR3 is TGTGCCAGCACCGACAGGGAGACTGGTAATGAAAAACTGTTTTTT.